These 15 T cell receptor beta chains share one sample of origin, sequenced in a study of blood T cell repertoires in COVID-19. Using immunoSEQ multiplex PCR, the repertoire was profiled, and TCRdb retains in-frame clones only, with some absent. The table has more than 150,000 clones, around 84% seen once. Sequencing used peripheral blood. All receptors come from a young man with active or convalescent COVID-19.

This clone was seen just once. CDR3 DNA sequence: TGTGCCAGCAGCTGGGGCCAGGGTTCACAAGAGACCCAGTACTTC. This gives the protein CASSWGQGSQETQYF. The chain joins TRBV7-9 to TRBJ2-5, with D perhaps matching TRBD1 (5 bases). With 4 bases removed from V and 2 bases from J, the gap between germline ends came to 14 bases. CDR1 and CDR2 (germline): SEHNR, FQNEAQ (reference sequence). The CDR3 has 15 amino acids. Together with reference TRBV7-9 and TRBJ2-5, the CDR3 gives the full variable domain: DTGVSQNPRHKITKRGQNVTFRCDPISEHNRLYWYRQTLGQGPEFLTYFQNEAQLEKSRLLSDRFSAERPKGSFSTLEIQRTEQGDSAMYLCASSWGQGSQETQYFGPGTRLLVL.

The chain joins TRBV9 to TRBJ2-5, with 12 bases matching TRBD1. The CDR3 consists of 16 residues. Per germline, CDR1 SGDLS and CDR2 YYNGEE. The trim removed 4 bases at V and 5 bases at J, leaving 9 bases unmatched. Here the CDR3 reads CASSPRDRGRRETQYF. CDR3 nucleotides: TGTGCCAGCAGCCCCAGGGACAGGGGGCGCCGGGAGACCCAGTACTTC.

This chain joins TRBV27 and TRBJ2-1; 14 bases align to TRBD2. From germline, CDR1 is MNHEY and CDR2 SMNVEV (reference sequence). J was trimmed by 6 bases and V by 6 bases; bases with no gene match: 7. The CDR3 runs to 16 residues. The CDR3 here is CASRALGLAGVNEQFF. The CDR3 DNA reads as TGTGCCAGCAGGGCTTTGGGACTAGCGGGAGTCAATGAGCAGTTCTTC.

This sequence joins TRBV6-2 or TRBV6-3 and TRBJ1-2; D remains ambiguous. The germline V gene encodes CDR1 MNHEY and CDR2 SVGEGT. The CDR3 is 14 amino acids. Trimming removed 4 bases at V and 8 bases at J, with 17 bases between. CDR3 loop: CASSFDVRTGGYTF. Here the CDR3 DNA reads TGTGCCAGCAGTTTCGACGTGAGAACGGGAGGCTACACCTTC.

The chain recombines TRBV3-1 (or the pseudogene TRBV3-2) with TRBJ1-2, with D perhaps TRBD1 (6 bases). CDR1 is LGHDT and CDR2 is YNNKEL in the germline V gene (reference sequence). Trimming took off 0 bases at V and 2 bases at J, with 16 bases between the two ends. CDR3 length equals 17 residues. The CDR3 DNA reads TGTGCCAGCAGCCAAGATAATCCGGGGGGCCGGAACTATGGCTACACCTTC. Translated: CASSQDNPGGRNYGYTF.

This clone turned up a few times. The chain combines TRBV9 with TRBJ2-2; 7 bases line up with TRBD2. Unmatched junction bases numbered 2, after V lost 3 bases and J lost 6 bases. This CDR3 region has 13 residues. Germline CDR1 SGDLS, CDR2 YYNGEE. CDR3 in DNA: TGTGCCAGCAGCGGGGAGGGCTCCGGGGAGCTGTTTTTT. Translating it yields CASSGEGSGELFF.

The CDR3 bases are TGTGCCACCAGCAGAGGGCGGCAAAATGAAAAACTGTTTTTT. Amino acids: CATSRGRQNEKLFF. V and J are TRBV15 and TRBJ1-4; D uncertain. Trimming shortened V by 1 base and J by 5 bases, and 8 bases separated the two germline ends. The V gene's germline CDR1 is LNHNV and CDR2 YYDKDF (reference sequence). This CDR3 has 14 amino acids.

The chain joins TRBV5-1 to TRBJ1-5; D unclear. Trimming stripped 4 bases from V and 6 bases from J, with 11 bases between. Germline CDR1 SGHRS, CDR2 YFSETQ. This CDR3 is built from 13 residues. The CDR3 sequence is CASSPLSGQPQHF. Here the CDR3 DNA reads TGCGCCAGCAGCCCCCTCTCGGGTCAGCCCCAGCATTTT.

This clone showed up just a few times. The rearrangement joins TRBV19 to TRBJ1-5; D might be TRBD1 (5 bases). The ends were cut back, 7 bases at V and 3 bases at J, with 13 bases in the middle. The V gene's germline CDR1 is LNHDA and CDR2 SQIVND (reference sequence). This CDR3 comprises 14 residues. The CDR3 sequence: CASTSHRTNQPQHF. In DNA, the CDR3 is TGTGCCAGTACCTCCCACAGGACCAATCAGCCCCAGCATTTT.

The chain employs TRBV29-1 and TRBJ2-5; 7 bases match TRBD1. The CDR3 has 14 amino acids. Germline V gives CDR1 SQVTM, CDR2 ANQGSEA. Losses at the gene ends were 3 bases for V and 2 bases for J; bases not matched to a gene: 6. This CDR3 is CSVDPGTVQETQYF. The CDR3, as DNA: TGCAGCGTTGACCCCGGGACAGTGCAAGAGACCCAGTACTTC.

The table lists this clone with a count of one. The genes are TRBV3-1 (or the pseudogene TRBV3-2) and TRBJ2-5; 8 bases fit TRBD2. This CDR3 has 14 amino acids. After removal of 8 bases from V and 1 base from J, the junction contained 6 bases not matched to a gene. Germline V CDR1 and CDR2: LGHDT, YNNKEL (reference sequence). CDR3 nucleotides: TGTGCCAGCCTCGGGCGGGGGGTCCAAGAGACCCAGTACTTC. Translated, it gives CASLGRGVQETQYF.

In this sample, this clone turned up a few times. The chain has TRBV25-1 and TRBJ1-5; 8 bases agree with TRBD1. CDR3 size: 14 residues. Germline V gives CDR1 MGHDK, CDR2 SYGVNS. J lost 4 bases, V lost 5 bases, and 4 bases had no gene match. DNA for the CDR3: TGTGCCAGCAGTCAGACAGGGGCAAATCAGCCCCAGCATTTT. Translated: CASSQTGANQPQHF.

The chain couples TRBV5-1 to TRBJ1-2; TRBD1 agrees at 7 bases. There are 12 residues in the CDR3. The ends lost 3 bases at V and 8 bases at J; junction bases unmatched: 4. The germline gives CDR1 SGHRS, CDR2 YFSETQ. CDR3 amino acids: CASSWGTEGYTF. CDR3 nucleotide sequence: TGCGCCAGCAGCTGGGGGACAGAAGGCTACACCTTC.

This chain joins TRBV7-2 and TRBJ1-4; TRBD1 is a possible D gene (5 bases). With 3 bases removed from V and 7 bases from J, the gap between germline ends came to 18 bases. Germline loops: CDR1 SGHTA, CDR2 FQGNSA. The CDR3 totals 16 residues. CDR3 in amino acids: CASSFGLGGAGEKLFF. The CDR3 nucleotides are TGTGCCAGCAGCTTTGGGCTGGGAGGGGCGGGTGAAAAACTGTTTTTT.

CDR3 in DNA: TGTGCCAGCAGCTTTCGACTGGGCGGAGGGGCCACAGATACGCAGTATTTT. This translates into CASSFRLGGGATDTQYF. The chain is built from TRBV11-3 and TRBJ2-3; tentative D call: TRBD2 (6 bases). The ends were cut back, 3 bases at V and 2 bases at J, with 18 bases in the middle. Germline V gene sequence: CDR1 SGHNT, CDR2 YENEEA. CDR3 size: 17 residues.